Shown below are 3 T cell receptor beta chains from a single sample sequenced in a study of OX40 agonist ivuxolimab in advanced cancers. Sequencing used immunoSEQ multiplex PCR; TCRdb keeps in-frame clones, though not all of them. This table holds 70,000 to 75,000 clones, roughly 92% found once. The starting material was CD4+ or CD8+ T cells sorted from blood, obtained in a trial of the OX40 agonist ivuxolimab. Receptors originate from an adult with an advanced solid tumor such as melanoma, head and neck, liver or kidney cancer.

The chain carries TRBV5-1 and TRBJ2-7; 9 bases agree with TRBD2. In germline, CDR1 is SGHRS, CDR2 YFSETQ. Unmatched junction bases numbered 3, after V lost 2 bases and J lost 3 bases. The CDR3 sequence is 14 residues long. The CDR3: CASSFLAGNYEQYF. In nucleotides, the CDR3 is TGCGCCAGCAGCTTTCTAGCGGGGAACTACGAGCAGTACTTC.

The chain joins TRBV15 to TRBJ2-7; D possibly corresponds to TRBD2 (5 bases). Germline V gene data show CDR1 as LNHNV and CDR2 as YYDKDF (reference sequence). V was pared by 1 base and J by 2 bases, with 12 bases between. CDR3 length: 15 residues. This chain's CDR3 is CATSRVSGSTYEQYF. In DNA form, the CDR3 reads TGTGCCACCAGCAGAGTGAGCGGCAGTACCTACGAGCAGTACTTC.

The rearrangement joins TRBV5-4 to TRBJ2-7; 7 bases match TRBD2. J lost 3 bases, V lost 3 bases, and 9 bases had no gene match. The germline V gene has CDR1 SGHNT and CDR2 YYREEE (reference sequence). The CDR3 consists of 15 residues. For the CDR3, the DNA is TGTGCCAGCAGCTCAAAGCCCGGGACTAACTACGAGCAGTACTTC. Translating gives CASSSKPGTNYEQYF.